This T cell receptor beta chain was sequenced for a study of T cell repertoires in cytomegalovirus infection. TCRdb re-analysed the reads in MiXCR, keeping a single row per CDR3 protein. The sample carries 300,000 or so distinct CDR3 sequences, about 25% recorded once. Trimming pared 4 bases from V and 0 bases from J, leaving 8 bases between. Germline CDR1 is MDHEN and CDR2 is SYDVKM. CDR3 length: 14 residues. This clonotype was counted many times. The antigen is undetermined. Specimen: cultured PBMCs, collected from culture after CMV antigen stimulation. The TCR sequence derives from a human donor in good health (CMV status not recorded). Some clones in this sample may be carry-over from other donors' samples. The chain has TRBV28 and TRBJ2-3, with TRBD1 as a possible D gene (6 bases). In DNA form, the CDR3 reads TGTGCCAGCAGTTCCGGACAGAGCACAGATACGCAGTATTTT. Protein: CASSSGQSTDTQYF.